The text below deals with one T cell receptor beta chain. These data belong to a study of control samples from healthy donors and cancer patients. Data came from immunoSEQ multiplex PCR; TCRdb stores just in-frame clones and leaves some out. The repertoire has 70,000 to 75,000 clones, roughly 87% of them found once; the top ten carry over 3.5%. This CDR3 is built from 13 residues. Trimming stripped 2 bases from V and 2 bases from J, with 6 bases between. The germline CDR1 and CDR2 sequences are MNHEY and SVGAGI. The sequencing sample was made of blood. The sequence derives from a woman between 50 and 59 years old in good health. V is TRBV6-5 and J is TRBJ1-1; D gene unclear. The CDR3 DNA reads TGTGCCAGCAGTTACAGGGTTAACACTGAAGCTTTCTTT. Encoded protein: CASSYRVNTEAFF.